This TCR beta chain originates from a study of regulatory and conventional T cells in RAG deficiency. The ends were cut back, 3 bases at V and 0 bases at J, with 14 bases in the middle. This CDR3 spans 16 amino acids. Germline CDR1 and CDR2: SEHNR and FQNEAQ (reference sequence). Repertoires were generated with immunoSEQ multiplex PCR, while TCRdb's copy carries only in-frame clones and drops some. The sample holds 32,000 or so clones, about 91% seen once. In regard to this clone: No antigen is known for it.

Overall study findings and caveats: Patient subsets had shorter CDR3s; Omenn Treg-Tconv overlap exceeded 90%. Shannon entropy fell and Simpson indices rose in RAG-deficient patients. Omenn syndrome and CID/AS patients had 80 to 100-fold fewer unique Treg TCR beta sequences, versus approximately 9.6-fold elsewhere.

The same data also went into a second study, on regulatory T cells. That paper states: Amplification used 52 TRBV primers and 13 TRBJ primers. Patient repertoires had restricted TRB V-J pairs and skewed V and J usage, most in Tregs.

This sequence originates from a human donor in good health. The sequenced material came from CD8+ T cells sorted from blood. The chain carries TRBV7-9 and TRBJ1-1, with D possibly matching TRBD1 (5 bases). CDR3: CASSFYGATMNTEAFF. The CDR3, as DNA: TGTGCCAGCAGCTTTTATGGGGCCACCATGAACACTGAAGCTTTCTTT. Together with reference TRBV7-9 and TRBJ1-1, the CDR3 gives the full variable domain: DTGVSQNPRHKITKRGQNVTFRCDPISEHNRLYWYRQTLGQGPEFLTYFQNEAQLEKSRLLSDRFSAERPKGSFSTLEIQRTEQGDSAMYLCASSFYGATMNTEAFFGQGTRLTVV.